This T cell receptor (beta chain) was identified during a study of cytomegalovirus exposure and HLA in healthy donors. This CDR3 is 15 amino acids long. Germline values: CDR1 KGHSH, CDR2 LQKENI. After removal of 5 bases from V and 1 base from J, the junction contained 3 bases not matched to a gene. It was with 60 Vbeta and 13 Jbeta primers that the PCR ran. Original processing methods: Unique TCR beta chains totaled some 88 million in a later count, with roughly 12 million of them shared. Measured with immunoSEQ multiplex PCR; TCRdb has only the in-frame clones, and not every one. That table is the source of V, J and clone size, and D and trimming were worked out from the DNA. The listing contains some 120,000 clones. A remark on this clone: What it binds is not known.

Study outcomes and limitations: The likely origin of a cluster of highly shared sequence variants was a sequencing artifact. Most CMV-associated TCR beta chains were later found to appear HLA-restricted. As a later analysis showed, a missense DCLRE1C variant was linked to trimming of TCR beta V- and J-genes.

Specimen: PBMCs. V usage is TRBV18 and J usage is TRBJ2-7, with 12 bases identical to TRBD2. The TCR was taken from a young man in good health and CMV-seronegative. This chain's CDR3 is CASSAGLAGSYEQYF. The CDR3 nucleotides read TGTGCCAGCTCAGCCGGACTAGCGGGGTCCTACGAGCAGTACTTC. The variable domain in full, with the rest retrieved from reference TRBV18 and TRBJ2-7, is NAGVMQNPRHLVRRRGQEARLRCSPMKGHSHVYWYRQLPEEGLKFMVYLQKENIIDESGMPKERFSAEFPKEGPSILRIQQVVRGDSAAYFCASSAGLAGSYEQYFGPGTRLTVT.